This T cell receptor (beta chain) was obtained from a study of cytomegalovirus exposure and HLA in healthy donors. Study-wide results and caveats: Cytomegalovirus-associated TCR beta chains were listed, numbering roughly 150.

Assay used: immunoSEQ multiplex PCR; TCRdb lists only in-frame clones, some missing. The sample includes about 280,000 clones, around 86% of them seen just once. A remark on this clone: The antigen remains unidentified.

The CDR3 spans 13 residues. The germline gives CDR1 GTSNPN, CDR2 SVGIG (reference sequence). Trimming removed 4 bases from V and 8 bases from J, with 17 bases in between. What was sequenced was PBMCs. The gene calls are TRBV30 and TRBJ1-2; the D gene is possibly TRBD1 (6 bases). This receptor was identified in a woman younger than 30 in good health and CMV-seronegative. The CDR3 sequence is CAWTWGPTWGYTF. The CDR3 DNA reads TGTGCCTGGACCTGGGGGCCGACTTGGGGCTACACCTTC.